Listed below are T cell receptor beta chains from one sample, sequenced in a study of blood T cell repertoires in COVID-19. Sequencing was performed with immunoSEQ multiplex PCR; in TCRdb, only in-frame clones are kept and a portion is missing. The sample yields 180,000 or so clones, around 86% seen once. The sequenced material came from peripheral blood. The source is a man in his 70s with acute or convalescent COVID-19. Both conserved end residues are part of each CDR3. A D gene is named only where the DNA matches it firmly. Where a row states a size, it is once, few, many or the class of an expanded clone; other rows omit it.

CASSLNHGTLSYEQYF TGTGCCAGCAGCTTGAACCACGGGACTTTATCCTACGAGCAGTACTTC TRBV27 NA NA TRBJ2-7
CASTGTGANEQFF TGTGCCAGCACCGGGACAGGGGCCAATGAGCAGTTCTTC TRBV2 NA TRBD1 TRBJ2-1
CATSDSGTGGEPQHF TGTGCCACCAGTGACTCCGGGACAGGGGGCGAGCCCCAGCATTTT TRBV24-1 NA TRBD1 TRBJ1-5
CASSLGGWTSELSYNEQFF TGTGCCAGCAGCTTAGGAGGTTGGACTAGCGAACTCTCCTACAATGAGCAGTTCTTC TRBV11-2 NA TRBD2 TRBJ2-1
CASSSEDFAYNEQFF TGTGCCAGCAGCTCCGAGGACTTTGCCTACAATGAGCAGTTCTTC TRBV7-6 NA NA TRBJ2-1
CASSNGQAEGTNEKLFF TGCGCCAGCAGCAACGGACAGGCCGAGGGTACTAATGAAAAACTGTTTTTT TRBV5-1 NA TRBD1 TRBJ1-4
CASRLRGPTGGEQYF TGTGCCAGCAGGCTTAGGGGGCCGACAGGGGGCGAGCAGTACTTC TRBV7-8 NA TRBD1 TRBJ2-7
CASSYTSAATSYEQYF TGTGCCAGCAGTTACACAAGCGCAGCGACCTCCTACGAGCAGTACTTC TRBV6-5 NA NA TRBJ2-7
CASLFFGTGDNEQFF TGTGCCAGCCTCTTTTTCGGGACAGGGGACAATGAGCAGTTCTTC TRBV2 NA TRBD1 TRBJ2-1
CASSQRGGMSSYNEQFF TGTGCCAGCAGCCAAAGGGGAGGGATGAGCTCCTACAATGAGCAGTTCTTC TRBV4-2 once TRBD2 TRBJ2-1
CASSLTSGLYNEQFF TGTGCCAGCAGCTTGACTAGCGGGTTGTACAATGAGCAGTTCTTC TRBV5-4 NA TRBD2 TRBJ2-1
CASSLGGQPQHF TGTGCCAGCAGTTTAGGTGGCCAGCCCCAGCATTTT TRBV27 NA NA TRBJ1-5
CASSSPTGTTNYGYTF TGCGCCAGCAGCTCACCGACAGGAACTACGAACTATGGCTACACCTTC TRBV5-1 NA NA TRBJ1-2
CATSDPQGAGEKLFF TGTGCCACCAGTGACCCCCAGGGGGCAGGTGAAAAACTGTTTTTT TRBV24-1 NA TRBD1 TRBJ1-4